This TCR beta chain emerged from a study of PD-L1 blockade in urothelial cancer. Whole-study context: In the patient group, about 90% of the roughly 29 were males with bladder-origin urothelial cancer. Blood analysis occurred 3 weeks (second dose) and 6 weeks after treatment start. Blood gave a median around 150,000 T cells.

A few counts support this clone. What it recognizes is unknown. Study results and caveats: Durable-benefit patients expanded tumor-associated blood clones more at 3 weeks.

The CDR3 sequence is 14 residues long. V gave up 5 bases and J gave up 7 bases; unmatched junction bases: 3. The germline V gene has CDR1 SNHLY and CDR2 FYNNEI. Measured with immunoSEQ multiplex PCR; TCRdb has only the in-frame clones, and not every one. The sample records about 84,000 clones, roughly 82% being singletons. This chain links TRBV2 with TRBJ1-5, with 12 bases fitting TRBD1. The clonotype was recovered from a man in his 70s with urothelial cancer. The specimen was PBMCs, collected around atezolizumab (anti-PD-L1) treatment. The CDR3 here is CASSIGTGGQPQHF. The CDR3, as DNA: TGTGCCAGCAGTATTGGGACAGGGGGCCAGCCCCAGCATTTT.